This T cell receptor beta chain was sequenced during a study of T cells in Graves' hyperthyroidism and ophthalmopathy. Study details: Before any treatment, at initial diagnosis, peripheral blood was collected.

General study points: Onset of ophthalmopathy came a median approximately 6.9 months after the model predicted it. Expanded thyroid clonotypes (above 0.001) were mostly also found in blood.

Uncontrolled infections, other autoimmune diseases, pregnancy or lactation led to exclusion of patients. Germline V gives CDR1 DFQATT, CDR2 SNEGSKA (reference sequence). The CDR3 is 11 amino acids. Trimming stripped 5 bases from V and 4 bases from J, with 8 bases between. Note on this clonotype: Antigen unknown.

Amplification yielded TCR beta CDR3 regions, with RNA transcripts as the source. The HTBI primer set served for first-round RT-PCR of the TCR CDR3. Using its own MiXCR run on the multiplex PCR reads, TCRdb lists one record per CDR3 protein. Seen here are a few hundred thousand distinct CDR3 sequences, approximately 12% observed once, and the top ten hold less than 25%. V and J are TRBV20-1 and TRBJ1-2; D gene uncertain. Sample: blood. The source of this sequence is a man younger than 40 with Graves' hyperthyroidism that later progressed to Graves' ophthalmopathy. Written as DNA, the CDR3 is TGCAGTGCTCCTCCGAGCTATGGCTACACCTTC. This sequence encodes CSAPPSYGYTF.